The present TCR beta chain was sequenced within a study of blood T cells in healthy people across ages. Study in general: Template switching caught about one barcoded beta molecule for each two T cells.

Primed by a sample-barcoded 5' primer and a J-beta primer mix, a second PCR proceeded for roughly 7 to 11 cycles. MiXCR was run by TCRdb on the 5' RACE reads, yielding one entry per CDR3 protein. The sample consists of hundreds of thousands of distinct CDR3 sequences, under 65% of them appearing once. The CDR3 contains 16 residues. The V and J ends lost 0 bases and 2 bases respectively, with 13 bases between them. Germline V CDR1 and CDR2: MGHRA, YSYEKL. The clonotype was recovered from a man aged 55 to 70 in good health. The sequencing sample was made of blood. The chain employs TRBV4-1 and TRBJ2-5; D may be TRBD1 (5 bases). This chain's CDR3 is CASSQEDGRQQETQYF. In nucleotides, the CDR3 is TGCGCCAGCAGCCAAGAAGACGGACGACAGCAAGAGACCCAGTACTTC.